Listed below are T cell receptor beta chains from one sample, sequenced in a study of CD8 T cells in Susac syndrome. TCRdb reprocessed the immunoSEQ multiplex PCR reads via MiXCR and lists one record per CDR3 protein. The sample holds approximately 280,000 distinct CDR3 sequences, around 84% seen once. What was sequenced was CD8+ T cells from PBMCs. These receptors came from a human donor with multiple sclerosis. The CDR3 runs from the conserved cysteine through the conserved F or W. The D gene is left open where the match is weak. Clone size, where shown, is once, few, many, or a class for clones that have expanded.

- | TRBJ1-1 | TRBV27 | - | TGTGCCAGCAGTTTTTCTGGGGGTTACACTGAAGCTTTCTTT | CASSFSGGYTEAFF
- | TRBJ2-7 | TRBV20-1 | TRBD1 | TGCAGTGCTAGAGCCGACAGGGTTTCCTACGAGCAGTACTTC | CSARADRVSYEQYF
- | TRBJ2-1 | TRBV27 | - | TGTGCCAGCAGTCCGGGACTGGGGTATGAGCAGTTCTTC | CASSPGLGYEQFF
- | TRBJ2-7 | TRBV28 | TRBD1 | TGTGCCAGCAGTGCCGGGACAGCCGAGCAGTACTTC | CASSAGTAEQYF
- | TRBJ2-2 | TRBV7-2 | - | TGTGCCAGCAGCCCCCTCTCCGGGGAGCTGTTTTTT | CASSPLSGELFF
- | TRBJ2-5 | TRBV5-6 | - | TGTGCCAGCAGCTTCCAGGCAGAGATAGAGACCCAGTACTTC | CASSFQAEIETQYF
- | TRBJ1-4 | TRBV27 | - | TGTGCCAGCTCTACAGGGTTAAGGGAACTGTTTTTT | CASSTGLRELFF
- | TRBJ2-7 | TRBV19 | TRBD1 | TGTGCCAGTAGTATAACGGGACAGGGGGGTTTAAGCGAGCAGTACTTC | CASSITGQGGLSEQYF
- | TRBJ2-1 | TRBV28 | - | TGTGCCAGCAGTCCCGACAGAGATGAGCAGTTCTTC | CASSPDRDEQFF
- | TRBJ2-7 | TRBV2 | - | TGTGCCAGCAGCGACAGTCTAGCTGGGGACGAGCAGTACTTC | CASSDSLAGDEQYF
- | TRBJ2-5 | TRBV9 | - | TGTGCCAGCAGCGTTGTTAGCATGGAGACCCAGTACTTC | CASSVVSMETQYF
- | TRBJ2-7 | TRBV12-5 | - | TGTGCTAGTGGTTTGGTACGTTTTCGCGGGACCACCTACGAGCAGTACTTC | CASGLVRFRGTTYEQYF
- | TRBJ2-3 | TRBV28 | TRBD2 | TGTGCCAGCAGTTCTAGCGGGAGTATATTGGGTACAGATACGCAGTATTTT | CASSSSGSILGTDTQYF
- | TRBJ2-7 | TRBV9 | TRBD2 | TGTGCCAGCAGCATCGGGACTAGCGTACCGCAGTACTTC | CASSIGTSVPQYF
- | TRBJ2-3 | TRBV2 | TRBD2 | TGTGCCAGCATCGATGGGGGGGGCTCGAGGAGCGGGAGCCTCACTAGCACAGATACGCAGTATTTT | CASIDGGGSRSGSLTSTDTQYF
- | TRBJ2-3 | TRBV5-1 | - | TGCGCCAGCAGCTGGACCAACAGGGAAGGGCCAGATACGCAGTATTTT | CASSWTNREGPDTQYF
- | TRBJ1-4 | TRBV5-4 | - | TGTGCCAGCAGCTCCAGGGGCTTTAATGAAAAACTGTTTTTT | CASSSRGFNEKLFF
few | TRBJ2-7 | TRBV6-5 | - | TGTGCCAGCAGTTACTCCGACAGCCCCTACGAGCAGTACTTC | CASSYSDSPYEQYF
- | TRBJ1-5 | TRBV6-1 | - | TGTGCCAGCAGTGAAGATGGAGATAGCAATCAGCCCCAGCATTTT | CASSEDGDSNQPQHF
- | TRBJ2-7 | TRBV5-4 | - | TGTGCCAGCAGCTTACCGGAATCCTACGAGCAGTACTTC | CASSLPESYEQYF
- | TRBJ2-3 | TRBV13 | - | TGTGCCAGCAGCTTACGGGAAAGGGATACGCAGTATTTT | CASSLRERDTQYF
few | TRBJ1-1 | TRBV7-9 | - | TGTGCCAGCAGCTTAGGTCAGGGAGCTTTCTTT | CASSLGQGAFF
- | TRBJ2-1 | TRBV6-1 | TRBD2 | TGTGCCAGCAGCACGACTAGCGGGCCTTACAATGAGCAGTTCTTC | CASSTTSGPYNEQFF